The next 12 T cell receptor beta chains were all read from a single sample in a study of T cells in Graves' hyperthyroidism and ophthalmopathy (dated by TCRdb to the late 2010s). Preparation of the library involved multiplex PCR. Sequencing was performed on an Illumina HiSeq 2000. The TCR beta CDR3 regions were amplified from RNA transcripts. The TCR CDR3 was subjected to a first round of RT-PCR using the HTBI primer set and the Qiagen OneStep RT-PCR kit. TCRdb itself trimmed the public reads at Q25 with fastp, ran MiXCR and retained productive beta chains. Rows matching on CDR3 protein sequence are summarized as one entry with the most common DNA and genes. In this sample the table shows approximately 360,000 distinct CDR3 sequences, around a quarter of which occur a single time. Less than 85% of the sample lies in the top ten. Sequences were obtained from blood. These receptors were obtained from a man aged 50 or older with Graves' hyperthyroidism.

The sample holds a few counts of this clonotype. This sequence joins TRBV5-1 and TRBJ2-2; unclear D gene. CDR1 and CDR2 from the germline V gene are SGHRS and YFSETQ. The length of the CDR3 is 13 residues. V was shortened by 2 bases and J by 5 bases, with 7 bases between the two germline ends. The CDR3, as DNA: TGCGCCAGCAGCTTTATAGAAACCGGGGAGCTGTTTTTT. Amino acid sequence: CASSFIETGELFF.

The rearrangement uses TRBV6-1 and TRBJ2-5; TRBD1 is a possible D gene (5 bases). Germline lookup yields CDR1 MNHNS and CDR2 SASEGT. This CDR3 has 14 amino acids. V dropped 5 bases and J dropped 0 bases, with 10 bases sitting between them. CDR3 loop: CASSYLDNQETQYF. Here the CDR3 DNA reads TGTGCCAGCAGTTATTTGGACAACCAAGAGACCCAGTACTTC.

The rearrangement uses TRBV3-1 and TRBJ2-4; D gene unclear. Germline values: CDR1 LGHDT, CDR2 YNNKEL (reference sequence). The CDR3 covers 14 residues. V gave up 6 bases and J gave up 4 bases, with 13 bases separating them. CDR3 bases: TGTGCCAGCAGTCAGCCCGGTTGGAAAAACATTCAGTACTTC. Translation: CASSQPGWKNIQYF. Full variable domain (rest looked up from reference TRBV3-1 and TRBJ2-4): DTAVSQTPKYLVTQMGNDKSIKCEQNLGHDTMYWYKQDSKKFLKIMFSYNNKELIINETVPNRFSPKSPDKAHLNLHINSLELGDSAVYFCASSQPGWKNIQYFGAGTRLSVL.

V is TRBV11-2 and J is TRBJ1-6; no firm D call. CDR3 length equals 15 residues. The V gene's germline CDR1 is SGHAT and CDR2 FQNNGV. V was pared by 4 bases and J by 10 bases, with 17 bases between. DNA of the CDR3: TGTGCCAGCAGCTCCCCTGTTGGCGGGAAGTCACCCCTCCACTTT. This gives the protein CASSSPVGGKSPLHF.

The J gene is TRBJ2-3, the V gene TRBV19; weak D call: TRBD2 (6 bases). In germline, CDR1 is LNHDA, CDR2 SQIVND (reference sequence). The V gene lost 7 bases and the J gene lost 4 bases, with 12 bases spanning the gap. The CDR3 runs 13 residues. The CDR3 protein is CASKDGSADTQYF. The CDR3, as DNA: TGTGCCAGTAAGGACGGGAGCGCAGATACGCAGTATTTT.

In this sample, this clonotype turned up a few times. The CDR3 DNA reads as TGTGCCAGCAGGTTGACCGATATGGGGCCTGTTCAGCCCCAGCATTTT. It encodes CASRLTDMGPVQPQHF. This rearrangement joins TRBV28 to TRBJ1-5; D may be TRBD1 (5 bases). V gave up 6 bases and J gave up 6 bases, with 21 bases separating them. Germline V gene sequence: CDR1 MDHEN, CDR2 SYDVKM. The CDR3 loop spans 16 amino acids.

In its sample, this clonotype was seen a few times. The chain combines TRBV7-3 with TRBJ2-1; tentative D call: TRBD2 (5 bases). This CDR3 has 16 amino acids. The V gene lost 6 bases and the J gene lost 1 base, with 16 bases spanning the gap. Germline V lookup: CDR1 SGHTA, CDR2 FQGTGA. CDR3 in amino acids: CASSPRRTDSYNEQFF. In nucleotides, the CDR3 is TGTGCCAGCAGTCCGCGCCGGACTGATTCCTACAATGAGCAGTTCTTC.

V usage is TRBV20-1 and J usage is TRBJ1-5, with a possible D match to TRBD1 (6 bases). There are 13 residues in the CDR3. Trimming removed 6 bases at V and 9 bases at J, with 18 bases between. The germline V gene encodes CDR1 DFQATT and CDR2 SNEGSKA (reference sequence). The CDR3 reads CSARTVNIGPQHF. The CDR3 nucleotides read TGCAGTGCGCGGACAGTGAACATTGGGCCCCAGCATTTT.

In this sample, this clonotype turned up a few times. CDR3 sequence: CSARDPLAGPLHEQFF. CDR3 DNA sequence: TGCAGTGCTAGAGATCCTCTAGCGGGACCTCTACATGAGCAGTTCTTC. The chain joins TRBV20-1 to TRBJ2-1, with 9 bases fitting TRBD2. Germline V gene data show CDR1 as DFQATT and CDR2 as SNEGSKA (reference sequence). CDR3 size: 16 residues. V dropped 0 bases and J dropped 8; count of bases not matched to a gene: 11.

There are a few counts of this clonotype. The chain uses TRBV12-3 or TRBV12-4 and TRBJ1-5; D gene ambiguous. This CDR3 spans 15 amino acids. The V gene lost 3 bases and the J gene lost 2 bases, with 11 bases spanning the gap. The CDR3 sequence: CASSFGVKGNQPQHF. The DNA of the CDR3 is TGTGCCAGCAGTTTTGGGGTCAAAGGCAATCAGCCCCAGCATTTT.

This clonotype was observed a few times. The chain joins TRBV9 to TRBJ2-7, with 9 bases aligning to TRBD2. V shed 0 bases, J shed 2 bases, and the junction held 6 bases outside the gene matches. Germline lookup yields CDR1 SGDLS and CDR2 YYNGEE. The CDR3 covers 16 residues. CDR3 in DNA: TGTGCCAGCAGCGTAGAGGCGGCTAGCGGGACCTACGAGCAGTACTTC. This sequence encodes CASSVEAASGTYEQYF.

There are many counts of this clonotype. This sequence joins TRBV30 and TRBJ2-3; D unclear. Germline V gives CDR1 GTSNPN, CDR2 SVGIG (reference sequence). V was pared by 1 base and J by 3 bases, with 5 bases between. The CDR3 spans 12 residues. The CDR3 reads CAWSDLTDTQYF. The DNA for the CDR3 is TGTGCCTGGAGTGATCTTACAGATACGCAGTATTTT.